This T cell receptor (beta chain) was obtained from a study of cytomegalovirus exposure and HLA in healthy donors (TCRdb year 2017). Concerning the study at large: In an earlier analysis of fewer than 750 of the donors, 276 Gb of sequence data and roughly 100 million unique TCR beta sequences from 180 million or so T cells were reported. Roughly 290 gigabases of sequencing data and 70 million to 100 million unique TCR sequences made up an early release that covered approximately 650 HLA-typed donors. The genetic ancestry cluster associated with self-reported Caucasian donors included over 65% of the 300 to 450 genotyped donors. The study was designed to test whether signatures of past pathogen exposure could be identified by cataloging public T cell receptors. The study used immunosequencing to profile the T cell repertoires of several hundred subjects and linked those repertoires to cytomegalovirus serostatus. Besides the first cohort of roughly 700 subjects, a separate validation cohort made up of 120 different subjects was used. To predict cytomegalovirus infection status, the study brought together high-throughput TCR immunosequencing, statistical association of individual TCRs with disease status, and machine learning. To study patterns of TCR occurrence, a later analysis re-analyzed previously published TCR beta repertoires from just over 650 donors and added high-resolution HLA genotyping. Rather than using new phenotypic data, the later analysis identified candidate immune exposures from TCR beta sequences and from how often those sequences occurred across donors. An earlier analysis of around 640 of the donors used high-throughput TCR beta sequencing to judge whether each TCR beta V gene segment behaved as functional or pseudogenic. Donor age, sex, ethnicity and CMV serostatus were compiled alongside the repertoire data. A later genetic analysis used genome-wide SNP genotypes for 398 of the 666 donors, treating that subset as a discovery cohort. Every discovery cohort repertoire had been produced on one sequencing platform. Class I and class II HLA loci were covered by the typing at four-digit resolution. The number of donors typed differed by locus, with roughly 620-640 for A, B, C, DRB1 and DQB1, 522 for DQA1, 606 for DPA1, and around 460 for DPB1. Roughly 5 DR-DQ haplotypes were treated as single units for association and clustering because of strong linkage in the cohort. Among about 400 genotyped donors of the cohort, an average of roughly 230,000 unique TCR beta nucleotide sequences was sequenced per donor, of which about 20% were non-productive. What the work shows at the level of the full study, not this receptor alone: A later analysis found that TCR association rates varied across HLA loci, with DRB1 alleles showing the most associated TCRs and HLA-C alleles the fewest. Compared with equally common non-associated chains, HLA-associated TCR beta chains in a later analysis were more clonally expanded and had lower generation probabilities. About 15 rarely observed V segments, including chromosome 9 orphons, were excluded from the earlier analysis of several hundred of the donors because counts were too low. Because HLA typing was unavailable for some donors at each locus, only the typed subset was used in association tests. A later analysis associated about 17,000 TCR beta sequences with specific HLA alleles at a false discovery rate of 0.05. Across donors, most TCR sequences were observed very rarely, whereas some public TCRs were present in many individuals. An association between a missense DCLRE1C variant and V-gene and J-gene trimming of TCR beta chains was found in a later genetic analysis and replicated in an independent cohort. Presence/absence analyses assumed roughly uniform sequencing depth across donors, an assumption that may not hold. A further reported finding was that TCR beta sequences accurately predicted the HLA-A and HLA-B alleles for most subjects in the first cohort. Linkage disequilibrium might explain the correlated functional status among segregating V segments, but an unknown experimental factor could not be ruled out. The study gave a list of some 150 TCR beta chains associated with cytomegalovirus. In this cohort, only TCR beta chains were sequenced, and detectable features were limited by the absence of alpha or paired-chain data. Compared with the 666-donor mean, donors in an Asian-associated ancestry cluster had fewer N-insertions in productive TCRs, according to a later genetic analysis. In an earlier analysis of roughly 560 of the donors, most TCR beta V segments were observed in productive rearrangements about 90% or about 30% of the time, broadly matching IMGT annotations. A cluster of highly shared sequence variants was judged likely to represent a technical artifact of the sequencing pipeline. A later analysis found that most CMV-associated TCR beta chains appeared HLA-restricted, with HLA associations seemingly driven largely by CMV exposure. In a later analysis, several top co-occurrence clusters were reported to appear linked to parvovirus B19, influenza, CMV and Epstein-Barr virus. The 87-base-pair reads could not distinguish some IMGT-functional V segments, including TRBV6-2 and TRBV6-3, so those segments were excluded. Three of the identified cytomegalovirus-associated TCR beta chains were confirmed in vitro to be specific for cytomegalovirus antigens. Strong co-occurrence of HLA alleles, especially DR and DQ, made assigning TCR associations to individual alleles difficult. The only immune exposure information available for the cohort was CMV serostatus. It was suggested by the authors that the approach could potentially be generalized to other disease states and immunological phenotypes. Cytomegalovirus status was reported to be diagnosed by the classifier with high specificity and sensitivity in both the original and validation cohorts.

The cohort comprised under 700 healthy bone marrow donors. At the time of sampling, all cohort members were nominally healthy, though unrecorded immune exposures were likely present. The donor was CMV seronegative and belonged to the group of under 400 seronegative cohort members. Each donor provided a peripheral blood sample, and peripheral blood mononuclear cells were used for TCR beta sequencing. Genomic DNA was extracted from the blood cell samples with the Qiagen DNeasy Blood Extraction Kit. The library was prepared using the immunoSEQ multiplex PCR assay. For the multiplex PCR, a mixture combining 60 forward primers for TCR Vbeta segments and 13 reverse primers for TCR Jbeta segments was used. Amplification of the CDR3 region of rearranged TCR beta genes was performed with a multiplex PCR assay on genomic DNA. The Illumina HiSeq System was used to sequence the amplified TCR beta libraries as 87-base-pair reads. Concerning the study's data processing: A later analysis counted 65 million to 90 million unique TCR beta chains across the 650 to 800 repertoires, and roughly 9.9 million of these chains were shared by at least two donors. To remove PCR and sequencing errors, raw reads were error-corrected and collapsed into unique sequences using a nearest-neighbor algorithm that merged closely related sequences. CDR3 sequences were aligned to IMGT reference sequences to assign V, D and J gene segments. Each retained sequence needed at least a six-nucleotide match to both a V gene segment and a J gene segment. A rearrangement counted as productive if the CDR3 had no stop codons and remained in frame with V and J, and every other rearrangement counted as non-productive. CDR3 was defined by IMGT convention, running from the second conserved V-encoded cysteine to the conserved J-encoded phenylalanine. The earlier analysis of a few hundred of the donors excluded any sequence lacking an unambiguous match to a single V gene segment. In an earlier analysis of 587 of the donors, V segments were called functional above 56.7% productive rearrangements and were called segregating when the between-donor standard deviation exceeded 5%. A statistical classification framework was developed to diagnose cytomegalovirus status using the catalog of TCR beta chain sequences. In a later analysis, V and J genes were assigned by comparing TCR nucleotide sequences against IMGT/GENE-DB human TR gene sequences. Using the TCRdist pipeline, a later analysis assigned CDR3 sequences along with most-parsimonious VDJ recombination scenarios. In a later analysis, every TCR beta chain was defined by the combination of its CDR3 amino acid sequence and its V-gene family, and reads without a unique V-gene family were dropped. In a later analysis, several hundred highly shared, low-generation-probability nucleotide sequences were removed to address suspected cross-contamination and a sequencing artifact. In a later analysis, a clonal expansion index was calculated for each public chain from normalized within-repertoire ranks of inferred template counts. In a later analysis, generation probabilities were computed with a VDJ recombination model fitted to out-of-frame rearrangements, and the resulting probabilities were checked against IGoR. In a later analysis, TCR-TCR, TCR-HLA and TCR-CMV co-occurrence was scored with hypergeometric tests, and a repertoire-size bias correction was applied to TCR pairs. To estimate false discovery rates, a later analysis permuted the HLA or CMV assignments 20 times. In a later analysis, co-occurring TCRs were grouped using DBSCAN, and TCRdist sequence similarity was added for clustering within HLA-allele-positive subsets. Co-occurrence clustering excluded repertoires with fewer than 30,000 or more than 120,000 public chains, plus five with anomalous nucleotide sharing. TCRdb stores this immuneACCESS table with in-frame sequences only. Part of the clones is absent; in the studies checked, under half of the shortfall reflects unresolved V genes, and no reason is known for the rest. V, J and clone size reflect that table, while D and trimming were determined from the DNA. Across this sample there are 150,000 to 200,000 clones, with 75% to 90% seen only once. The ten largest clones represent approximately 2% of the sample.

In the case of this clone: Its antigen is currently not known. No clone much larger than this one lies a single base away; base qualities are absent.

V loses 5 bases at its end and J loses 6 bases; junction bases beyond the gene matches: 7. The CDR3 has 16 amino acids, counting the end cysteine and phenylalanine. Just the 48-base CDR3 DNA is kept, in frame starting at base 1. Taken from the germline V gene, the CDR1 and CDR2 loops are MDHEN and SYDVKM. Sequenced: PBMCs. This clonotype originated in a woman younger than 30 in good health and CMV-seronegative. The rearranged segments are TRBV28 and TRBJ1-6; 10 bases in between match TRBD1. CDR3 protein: CASSPARQGANSPLHF. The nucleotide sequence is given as TGTGCCAGCAGTCCCGCCCGACAGGGGGCTAATTCACCCCTCCACTTT.